This T cell receptor (beta chain) was found in a study of beta chain features in type 1 diabetes. Study-wide context: Investigators examined under 140 million sorted cells across all samples.

Each of the CD4+ naive, central memory, regulatory and stem cell-like memory populations was sorted via CD45RO/CCR7/CD25/CD127/CD95/CD27. Study results and caveats: In every one of the four CD4+ subsets, TCRB CDR3s were moderately but significantly shorter in Type 1 diabetes patients. In the patient group, naive, central memory and Treg TCRB repertoires seemed more alike than in the healthy donor group. The question of HLA type influencing TCRB rearrangement was one that remained unresolved here.

Investigators reverse transcribed all isolated RNA, so they sequenced expressed TCRB transcripts. Clones were read by immunoSEQ multiplex PCR, and TCRdb kept only the in-frame ones, dropping some. The sample holds some 160,000 clones, roughly 9% seen once. Germline V gene lookup returns CDR1 DFQATT and CDR2 SNEGSKA (reference sequence). There are 11 residues in the CDR3. Between the trimmed V and J ends, which lost 6 bases and 6 bases, there was a span of 10 bases. Concerning this clone: No antigen is known for it.

This TCR was sampled from a woman aged 25-40 years with type 1 diabetes. Source material: central memory CD4+ T cells from blood. V gene TRBV20-1 combines with J gene TRBJ2-3; D is undetermined. The CDR3 spells CSALPEDTQYF. CDR3 in DNA: TGCAGTGCCCTCCCTGAGGATACGCAGTATTTT.